These 20 T cell receptor beta chains were sequenced from one sample in a study of T-cell reconstitution after alpha-beta-depleted transplantation in children listed by TCRdb under 2016. The meaning of the sample's treatment or condition label: allogeneic hematopoietic cell transplantation with graft depleted of TCRalphabeta T cells and CD19 B cells. Library construction relied on PCR. Sequencing was performed on an Illumina HiSeq 2500. To normalize quantification of the TCRbeta repertoire, the TCR libraries were built with molecular barcoding that relied on unique molecular identifiers. TCRdb itself trimmed the public reads at Q25 with fastp, ran MiXCR and retained productive beta chains. Rows matching on CDR3 protein sequence are summarized as one entry with the most common DNA and genes. For this sample there are about 580,000 distinct CDR3 sequences; about 21% appear just once. Of the sample, approximately 14% falls within the top ten clones.

Sample: PBMCs, mostly from graft donor cells, taken 360 days after TCRalphabeta/CD19-depleted stem cell transplant. Receptor source: a boy in the first two years of life who had a stem cell transplant for acute myeloid leukemia, so the T cells may come from the graft donor.

The table lists this clonotype with many counts. The chain is built from TRBV11-1 and TRBJ2-1; D is uncertain. V was trimmed by 5 bases and J by 6 bases, leaving 14 bases between them. The CDR3 is made up of 14 amino acids. Germline loops: CDR1 SGHAT, CDR2 FQDESV (reference sequence). The CDR3 coding sequence is TGTGCCAGCAGCCACGTACGGACCTTCAATGAGCAGTTCTTC. The encoded protein is CASSHVRTFNEQFF.

This clonotype was seen many times. The CDR3: CSARVANYGYTF. The DNA of the CDR3 is TGCAGTGCTAGGGTAGCTAACTATGGCTACACCTTC. This rearrangement joins TRBV20-1 to TRBJ1-2; D not certain. Germline CDR1 and CDR2: DFQATT and SNEGSKA (reference sequence). The CDR3 has 12 residues. V shed 3 bases and J shed 0 bases, with 5 bases lying between them.

This clonotype was seen more than once but under ten times. The chain is built from TRBV6-5 and TRBJ2-1, with D maybe TRBD1 (5 bases). Trimming took off 0 bases at V and 2 bases at J, with 11 bases between the two ends. The germline gives CDR1 MNHEY, CDR2 SVGAGI. The CDR3 runs to 16 residues. This CDR3 is CASSYSGLGPYNEQFF. CDR3 sequence (DNA): TGTGCCAGCAGTTACTCCGGCCTGGGGCCCTACAATGAGCAGTTCTTC.

This chain connects TRBV24-1 to TRBJ1-4; possibly TRBD1 for D (5 bases). The V and J ends lost 2 bases and 6 bases respectively, with 15 bases between them. Germline lookup yields CDR1 KGHDR and CDR2 SFDVKD. The CDR3 is 16 residues long. The CDR3: CATSDSVGDRYEKLFF. The CDR3 bases are TGTGCCACCAGTGATTCGGTTGGGGACCGGTATGAAAAACTGTTTTTT.

The chain links TRBV6-1 to TRBJ1-1, with D unclear. Between the trimmed V and J ends, which lost 0 bases and 1 base, there was a span of 12 bases. The CDR3 covers 16 residues. The germline V gene encodes CDR1 MNHNS and CDR2 SASEGT. The CDR3 region has the DNA TGTGCCAGCAGTGAAGCGACTCTCGGTGGGAACACTGAAGCTTTCTTT. Protein product: CASSEATLGGNTEAFF.

The chain carries TRBV7-3 and TRBJ1-2; unclear D gene. V shed 2 bases and J shed 2 bases, with 9 bases lying between them. The CDR3 is 14 residues long. CDR1 and CDR2 (germline): SGHTA, FQGTGA. CDR3: CASSLHTLNYGYTF. The CDR3 nucleotides read TGTGCCAGCAGCTTACACACCTTAAACTATGGCTACACCTTC.

The chain employs TRBV5-5 and TRBJ1-6; D is unresolved. The CDR3 has 15 amino acids. Germline CDR1 is SGHKS and CDR2 is YYEKEE (reference sequence). V was cut by 0 bases and J by 8 bases, with 12 bases left in between. The CDR3 spells CASSLEAQFHSPLHF. CDR3 bases: TGTGCCAGCAGCTTGGAAGCACAGTTCCATTCACCCCTCCACTTT.

The chain is built from TRBV6-2 or TRBV6-3 and TRBJ2-7, with 11 bases lining up with TRBD2. The CDR3 contains 14 residues. J lost 3 bases, V lost 8 bases, and 6 bases had no gene match. Germline lookup yields CDR1 MNHEY and CDR2 SVGEGT. The CDR3 loop is CASARGTSGYEQYF. The CDR3 bases are TGTGCCAGCGCGAGGGGGACTAGCGGCTACGAGCAGTACTTC.

The chain is built from TRBV10-1 and TRBJ2-1; D remains ambiguous. This CDR3 region has 12 residues. Per the germline V gene, CDR1 is WNHNN and CDR2 is SYGVQD (reference sequence). V was shortened by 7 bases and J by 10 bases, with 14 bases between the two germline ends. The CDR3 DNA is TGCGCCAGCATATCTGTAGGACCGGAGCAGTTCTTC. Its protein product is CASISVGPEQFF.

This clonotype turned up a few times. The chain employs TRBV5-1 and TRBJ2-2; no reliable D call. Trimming shortened V by 4 bases and J by 7 bases, and 11 bases separated the two germline ends. This CDR3 has 13 residues. In germline, CDR1 is SGHRS, CDR2 YFSETQ. As DNA, the CDR3 is TGCGCCAGCAGCCCCTCATACAGCGGGGAGCTGTTTTTT. Protein product: CASSPSYSGELFF.

CDR3 coding DNA: TGTGCCAGCGGGGGGGGAAGGTTCGCAGATACGCAGTATTTT. As protein: CASGGGRFADTQYF. V is TRBV6-1 and J is TRBJ2-3; 7 positions agree with TRBD2. The CDR3 runs to 14 residues. The V gene end was trimmed by 8 bases and the J gene end by 4 bases; junction bases not matched to a gene: 9. CDR1 is MNHNS and CDR2 is SASEGT in the germline V gene.

This clonotype turned up a few times. This sequence joins TRBV28 and TRBJ1-2; 7 positions match TRBD1. V shed 4 bases and J 12 bases; nucleotides not matched to a gene: 8. The CDR3 length is 12 residues. CDR1 and CDR2 from the germline V gene are MDHEN and SYDVKM. DNA of the CDR3: TGTGCCAGCAGTTCTTACAGGGGAGGAGACACCTTC. Its protein product is CASSSYRGGDTF.

This clonotype was seen more than once but under ten times. The chain carries TRBV15 and TRBJ2-7, with D perhaps matching TRBD2 (5 bases). The CDR3 extends over 12 amino acids. The V gene's germline CDR1 is LNHNV and CDR2 YYDKDF (reference sequence). V was shortened by 1 base and J by 6 bases, with 7 bases between the two germline ends. The chain's CDR3 is CATSRVRGEQYV. In DNA, the CDR3 is TGTGCCACCAGCAGAGTCCGGGGCGAGCAGTACGTC.

This clonotype came up many times. The rearrangement joins TRBV9 to TRBJ2-2; D is perhaps TRBD1 (5 bases). The CDR3 consists of 15 residues. Trimming left V 3 bases short and J 5 bases short, with 14 bases between. Germline CDR1 is SGDLS and CDR2 is YYNGEE. The CDR3, as DNA: TGTGCCAGCAGCGAAGGACATGTGAGAACCGGGGAGCTGTTTTTT. Amino acid sequence: CASSEGHVRTGELFF.

This clonotype has a handful of counts. The V gene is TRBV7-2, the J gene TRBJ2-3, with 9 bases aligning to TRBD2. J was trimmed by 6 bases and V by 3 bases; bases with no gene match: 10. The CDR3 runs 16 residues. Per the germline V gene, CDR1 is SGHTA and CDR2 is FQGNSA. In nucleotides, the CDR3 is TGTGCCAGCAGCTTGTCTGGCGGGGGGGCCGCGGATACGCAGTATTTT. This sequence encodes CASSLSGGGAADTQYF.

This clonotype was observed at least ten times. The CDR3 reads CSARVRDTNSPLHF. CDR3 sequence (DNA): TGCAGTGCTAGAGTCCGGGACACTAATTCACCCCTCCACTTT. This chain links TRBV20-1 with TRBJ1-6; a possible D gene is TRBD1 (6 bases). The CDR3 loop spans 14 amino acids. The V and J ends lost 1 base and 6 bases respectively, with 10 bases between them. Germline assignment: CDR1 DFQATT and CDR2 SNEGSKA (reference sequence).

This clonotype showed up just a few times. V usage is TRBV20-1 and J usage is TRBJ2-1, with D possibly TRBD2 on 5 matching bases. Germline CDR1 and CDR2: DFQATT and SNEGSKA (reference sequence). Trimming removed 1 base from V and 2 bases from J, with 12 bases in between. The CDR3 covers 15 residues. CDR3 amino acids: CSARGLTTPYNEQFF. In DNA, the CDR3 is TGCAGTGCTAGAGGATTGACTACGCCCTACAATGAGCAGTTCTTC.

This clonotype was recorded a few times. The rearrangement joins TRBV10-3 to TRBJ2-7; either TRBD1 or TRBD2 may fit D (6 bases each). Trimming left V 8 bases short and J 5 bases short, with 13 bases between. The CDR3 length is 12 residues. The V gene's germline CDR1 is ENHRY and CDR2 SYGVKD. This CDR3 reads CAIAGGGHEQYF. CDR3 coding DNA: TGTGCCATCGCCGGAGGGGGACACGAGCAGTACTTC.

This clonotype was detected a few times. CDR3 in amino acids: CASSYTEFTKNIQYF. CDR3 coding DNA: TGTGCCAGCAGCTACACAGAGTTTACCAAAAACATTCAGTACTTC. The V and J genes are TRBV6-5 and TRBJ2-4; D not resolved. With 6 bases removed from V and 2 bases from J, the gap between germline ends came to 14 bases. From germline, CDR1 is MNHEY and CDR2 SVGAGI. This CDR3 has 15 residues.

The rearrangement joins TRBV12-3 or TRBV12-4 to TRBJ2-1; 7 nucleotides agree with TRBD1. Germline trimming cut 6 bases from V and 5 bases from J; bases unmatched to any gene: 7. This CDR3 has 14 residues. Here the CDR3 reads CASRSGTENNEQFF. The DNA for the CDR3 is TGTGCCAGCAGATCCGGGACAGAAAACAATGAGCAGTTCTTC.